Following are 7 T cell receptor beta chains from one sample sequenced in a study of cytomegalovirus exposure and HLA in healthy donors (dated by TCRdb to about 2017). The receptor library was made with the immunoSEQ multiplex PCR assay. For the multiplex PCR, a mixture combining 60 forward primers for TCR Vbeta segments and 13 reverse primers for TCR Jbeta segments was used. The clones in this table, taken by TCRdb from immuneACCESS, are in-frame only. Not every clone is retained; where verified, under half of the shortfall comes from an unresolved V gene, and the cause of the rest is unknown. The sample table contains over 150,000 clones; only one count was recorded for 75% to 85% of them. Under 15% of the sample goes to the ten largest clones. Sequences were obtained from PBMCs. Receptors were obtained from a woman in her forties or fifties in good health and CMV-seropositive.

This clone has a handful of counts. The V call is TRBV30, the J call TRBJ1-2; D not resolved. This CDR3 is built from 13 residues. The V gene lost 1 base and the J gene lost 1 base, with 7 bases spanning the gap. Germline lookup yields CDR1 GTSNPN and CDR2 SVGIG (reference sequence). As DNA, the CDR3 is TGTGCCTGGAGTGCAAATGTTAACTATGGCTACACCTTC. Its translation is CAWSANVNYGYTF. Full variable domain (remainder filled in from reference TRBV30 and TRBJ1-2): SQTIHQWPATLVQPVGSPLSLECTVEGTSNPNLYWYRQAAGRGLQLLFYSVGIGQISSEVPQNLSASRPQDRQFILSSKKLLLSDSGFYLCAWSANVNYGYTFGSGTRLTVV.

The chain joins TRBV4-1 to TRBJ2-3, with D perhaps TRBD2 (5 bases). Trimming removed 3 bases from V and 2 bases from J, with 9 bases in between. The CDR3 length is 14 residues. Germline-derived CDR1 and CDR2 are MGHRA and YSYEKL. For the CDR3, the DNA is TGCGCCAGCAGCCATGAGGGTACCACAGATACGCAGTATTTT. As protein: CASSHEGTTDTQYF.

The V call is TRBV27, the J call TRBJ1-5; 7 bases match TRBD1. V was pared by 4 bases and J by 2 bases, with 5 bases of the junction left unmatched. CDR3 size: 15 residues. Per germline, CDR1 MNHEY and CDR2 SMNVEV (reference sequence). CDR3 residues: CASSSAGQGNQPQHF. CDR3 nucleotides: TGTGCCAGCAGTTCAGCCGGACAGGGCAATCAGCCCCAGCATTTT.

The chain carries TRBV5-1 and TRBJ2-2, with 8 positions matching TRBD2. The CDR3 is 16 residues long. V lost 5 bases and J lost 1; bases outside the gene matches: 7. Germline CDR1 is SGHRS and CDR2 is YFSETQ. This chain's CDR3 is CASSSSGGQNTGELFF. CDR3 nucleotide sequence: TGCGCCAGCAGTTCGAGCGGGGGCCAGAACACCGGGGAGCTGTTTTTT.

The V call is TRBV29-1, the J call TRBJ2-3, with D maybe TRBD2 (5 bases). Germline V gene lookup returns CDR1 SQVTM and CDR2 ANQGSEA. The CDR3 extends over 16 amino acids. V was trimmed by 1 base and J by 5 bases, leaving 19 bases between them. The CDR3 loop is CSVEALGEKGRDTQYF. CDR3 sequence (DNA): TGCAGCGTTGAAGCCCTGGGAGAAAAGGGAAGAGATACGCAGTATTTT.

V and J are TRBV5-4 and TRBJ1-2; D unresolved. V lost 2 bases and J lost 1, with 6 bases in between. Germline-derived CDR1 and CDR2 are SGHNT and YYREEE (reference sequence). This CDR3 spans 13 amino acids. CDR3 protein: CASSFGINYGYTF. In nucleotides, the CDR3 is TGTGCCAGCAGCTTCGGGATTAACTATGGCTACACCTTC. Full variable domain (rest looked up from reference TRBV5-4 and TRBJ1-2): ETGVTQSPTHLIKTRGQQVTLRCSSQSGHNTVSWYQQALGQGPQFIFQYYREEENGRGNFPPRFSGLQFPNYSSELNVNALELDDSALYLCASSFGINYGYTFGSGTRLTVV.

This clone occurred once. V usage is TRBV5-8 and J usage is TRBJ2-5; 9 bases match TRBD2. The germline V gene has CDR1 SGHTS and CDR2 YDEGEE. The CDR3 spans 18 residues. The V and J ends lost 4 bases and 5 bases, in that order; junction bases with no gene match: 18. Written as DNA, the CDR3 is TGTGCCAGCAGCCCCCTGGTCGGTAGCGGGGGTTTCGGGGAGACCCAGTACTTC. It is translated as CASSPLVGSGGFGETQYF.